This record concerns one TCR beta chain sequence. Antigen unknown. What was sequenced were expressed TCRB transcripts, since all of the isolated RNA had been reverse transcribed. Sequencing of naive, central memory and regulatory T cell samples gave an average of approximately 3.8 million reads. Clones were read by immunoSEQ multiplex PCR, and TCRdb kept only the in-frame ones, dropping some. The profile shows some 360,000 clones, 9.5% to 10% of them singletons. These data come from a study of beta chain features in type 1 diabetes. Findings of the study overall: The study found moderately but significantly shorter TCRB CDR3s in all four CD4+ subsets of Type 1 diabetes patients.

CDR1 is SGHTA and CDR2 is FQGNSA in the germline V gene. The CDR3 consists of 13 residues. Between the trimmed V and J ends, which lost 4 bases and 0 bases, there was a span of 3 bases. The TCR was taken from a man in his thirties or forties with type 1 diabetes. The sequenced material came from central memory CD4+ T cells from blood. The chain links TRBV7-2 to TRBJ1-4; D uncertain. The CDR3 sequence: CASSSSTNEKLFF. CDR3 coding DNA: TGTGCCAGCAGCTCGTCAACTAATGAAAAACTGTTTTTT.